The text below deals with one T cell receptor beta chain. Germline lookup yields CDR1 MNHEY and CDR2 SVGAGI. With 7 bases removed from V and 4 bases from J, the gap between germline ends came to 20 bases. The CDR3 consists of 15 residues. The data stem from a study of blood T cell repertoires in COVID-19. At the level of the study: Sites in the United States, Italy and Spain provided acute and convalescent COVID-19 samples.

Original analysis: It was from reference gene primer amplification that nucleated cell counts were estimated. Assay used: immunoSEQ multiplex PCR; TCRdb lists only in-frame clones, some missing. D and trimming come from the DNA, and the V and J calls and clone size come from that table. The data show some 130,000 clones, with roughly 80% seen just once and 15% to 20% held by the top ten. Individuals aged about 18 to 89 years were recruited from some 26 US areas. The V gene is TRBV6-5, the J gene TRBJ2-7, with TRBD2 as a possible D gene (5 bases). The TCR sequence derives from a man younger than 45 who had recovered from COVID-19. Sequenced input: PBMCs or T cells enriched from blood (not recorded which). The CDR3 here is CASIQTGSGGYEQYF. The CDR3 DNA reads TGTGCCAGCATCCAAACGGGGTCAGGAGGATACGAGCAGTACTTC.